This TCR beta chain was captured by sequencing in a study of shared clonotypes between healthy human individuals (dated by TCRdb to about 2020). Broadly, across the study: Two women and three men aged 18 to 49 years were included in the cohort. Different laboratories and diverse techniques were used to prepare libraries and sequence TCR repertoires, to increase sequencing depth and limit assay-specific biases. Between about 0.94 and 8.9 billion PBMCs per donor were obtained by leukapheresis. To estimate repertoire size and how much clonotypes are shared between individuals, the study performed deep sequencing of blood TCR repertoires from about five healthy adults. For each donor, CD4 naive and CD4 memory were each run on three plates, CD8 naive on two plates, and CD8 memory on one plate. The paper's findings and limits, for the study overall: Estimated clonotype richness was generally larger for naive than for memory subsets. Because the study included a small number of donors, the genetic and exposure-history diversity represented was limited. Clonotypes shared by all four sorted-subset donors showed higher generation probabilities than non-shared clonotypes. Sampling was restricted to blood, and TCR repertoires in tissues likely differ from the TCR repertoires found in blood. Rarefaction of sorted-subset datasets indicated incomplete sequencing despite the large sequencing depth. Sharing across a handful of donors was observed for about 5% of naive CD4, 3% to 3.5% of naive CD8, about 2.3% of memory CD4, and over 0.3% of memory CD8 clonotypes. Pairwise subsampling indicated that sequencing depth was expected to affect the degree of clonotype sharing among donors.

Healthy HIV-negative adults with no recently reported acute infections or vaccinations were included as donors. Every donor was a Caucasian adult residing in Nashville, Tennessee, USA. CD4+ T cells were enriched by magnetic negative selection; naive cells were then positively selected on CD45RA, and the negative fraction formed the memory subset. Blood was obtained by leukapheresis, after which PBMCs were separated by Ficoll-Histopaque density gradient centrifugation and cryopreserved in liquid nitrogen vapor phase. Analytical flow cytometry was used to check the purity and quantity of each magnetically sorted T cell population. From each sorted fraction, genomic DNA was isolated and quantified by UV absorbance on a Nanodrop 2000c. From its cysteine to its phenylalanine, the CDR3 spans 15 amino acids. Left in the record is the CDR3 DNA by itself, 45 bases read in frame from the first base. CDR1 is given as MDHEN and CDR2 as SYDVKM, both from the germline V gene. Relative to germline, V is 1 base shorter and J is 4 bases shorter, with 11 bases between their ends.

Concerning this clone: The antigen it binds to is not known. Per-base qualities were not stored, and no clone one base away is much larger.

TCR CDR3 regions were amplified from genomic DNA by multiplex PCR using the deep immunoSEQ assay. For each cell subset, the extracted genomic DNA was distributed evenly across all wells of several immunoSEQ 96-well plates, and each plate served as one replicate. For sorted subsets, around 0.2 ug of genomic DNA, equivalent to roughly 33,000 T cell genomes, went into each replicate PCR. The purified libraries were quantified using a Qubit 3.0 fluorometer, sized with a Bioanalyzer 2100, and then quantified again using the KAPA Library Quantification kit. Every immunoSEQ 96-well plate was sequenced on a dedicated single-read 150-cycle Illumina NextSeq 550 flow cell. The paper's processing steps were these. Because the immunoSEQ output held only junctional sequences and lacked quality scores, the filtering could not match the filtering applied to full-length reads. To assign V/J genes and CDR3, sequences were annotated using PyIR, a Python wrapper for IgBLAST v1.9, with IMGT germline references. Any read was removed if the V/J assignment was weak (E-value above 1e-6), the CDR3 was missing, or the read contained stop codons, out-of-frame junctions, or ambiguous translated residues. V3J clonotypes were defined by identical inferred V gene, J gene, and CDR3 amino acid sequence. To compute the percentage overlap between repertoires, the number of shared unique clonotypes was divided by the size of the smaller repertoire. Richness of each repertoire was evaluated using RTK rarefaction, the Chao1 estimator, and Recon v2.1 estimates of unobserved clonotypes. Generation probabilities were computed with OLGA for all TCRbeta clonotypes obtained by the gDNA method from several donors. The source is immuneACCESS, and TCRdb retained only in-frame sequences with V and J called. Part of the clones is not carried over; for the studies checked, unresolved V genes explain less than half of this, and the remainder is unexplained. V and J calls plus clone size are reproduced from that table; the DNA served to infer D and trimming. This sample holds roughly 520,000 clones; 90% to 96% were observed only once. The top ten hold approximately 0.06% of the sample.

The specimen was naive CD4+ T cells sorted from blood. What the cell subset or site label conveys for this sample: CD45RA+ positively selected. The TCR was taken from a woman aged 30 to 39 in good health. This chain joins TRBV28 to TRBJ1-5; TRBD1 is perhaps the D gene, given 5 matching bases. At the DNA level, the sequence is TGTGCCAGCAGTTTATTCGGCAGGGCGAATCAGCCCCAGCATTTT. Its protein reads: CASSLFGRANQPQHF.